What follows are 15 T cell receptor beta chains derived from one specimen sequenced in a study of identical twins' blood T cells. MiXCR, run by TCRdb on the 5' RACE reads, gives a single entry per CDR3 protein. The sample has 350,000 to 400,000 distinct CDR3 sequences, 25% to 35% seen once. The sequencing input was PBMCs. These receptor sequences come from a woman aged 18 to 55 in good health.

This clonotype was seen a handful of times. The rearrangement uses TRBV7-8 and TRBJ2-3; 9 positions match TRBD2. Germline lookup yields CDR1 SGHVS and CDR2 FQNEAQ. CDR3 size: 16 residues. The V gene end was trimmed by 0 bases and the J gene end by 3 bases; junction bases not matched to a gene: 4. The CDR3 coding sequence is TGTGCCAGCAGCTTAGCATCCGGACTAGCGACAGATACGCAGTATTTT. Its translation is CASSLASGLATDTQYF. The variable domain in full, completed from reference TRBV7-8 and TRBJ2-3, reads GAGVSQSPRYKVAKRGQDVALRCDPISGHVSLFWYQQALGQGPEFLTYFQNEAQLDKSGLPSDRFFAERPEGSVSTLKIQRTQQEDSAVYLCASSLASGLATDTQYFGPGTRLTVL.

For the CDR3, the DNA is TGCAGTGCTAGAGAACCGACCACTGAAGCTTTCTTT. Translation gives CSAREPTTEAFF. This chain links TRBV20-1 with TRBJ1-1, with unresolved D. The V end was cut by 0 bases, the J end by 4 bases, with 6 bases between. Germline CDR1 and CDR2: DFQATT and SNEGSKA (reference sequence). The CDR3 loop spans 12 amino acids.

This clonotype was counted a few times. The J gene is TRBJ2-1, the V gene TRBV11-3; TRBD1 agrees at 7 bases. V dropped 7 bases and J dropped 4; count of bases not matched to a gene: 7. Germline values: CDR1 SGHNT, CDR2 YENEEA. The length of the CDR3 is 14 residues. CDR3 DNA: TGTGCCAGCACTATTCCGGGACAGTACAATGAGCAGTTCTTC. Protein sequence: CASTIPGQYNEQFF.

A single count supports this clonotype. This chain connects TRBV20-1 to TRBJ1-3, with unresolved D. This CDR3 has 13 amino acids. The germline V gene has CDR1 DFQATT and CDR2 SNEGSKA (reference sequence). Trimming removed 3 bases at V and 3 bases at J, with 9 bases between. Written as DNA, the CDR3 is TGCAGTGCTAGCCGCTCACATGGAAACACCATATATTTT. This sequence encodes CSASRSHGNTIYF.

This clonotype showed up just a few times. CDR3 loop: CASSSRDDTEAFF. CDR3 sequence (DNA): TGTGCCAGCAGCTCCAGGGATGACACTGAAGCTTTCTTT. The V gene is TRBV7-6, the J gene TRBJ1-1; possible D gene TRBD1, 5 bases. The CDR3 contains 13 residues. The germline V gene encodes CDR1 SGHVS and CDR2 FNYEAQ. V lost 4 bases and J 3 bases, leaving 9 bases between the germline ends.

This clonotype has just a few counts. V and J are TRBV20-1 and TRBJ2-3; D remains ambiguous. This CDR3 spans 15 amino acids. From germline, CDR1 is DFQATT and CDR2 SNEGSKA (reference sequence). V was cut by 3 bases and J by 0 bases, with 13 bases left in between. The CDR3 region is CSARASGGSTDTQYF. CDR3 bases: TGCAGTGCTAGGGCTTCTGGCGGAAGCACAGATACGCAGTATTTT.

This clonotype appeared a few times. This chain connects TRBV9 to TRBJ2-1; D may correspond to TRBD1 or TRBD2 (5 bases each). V was trimmed by 0 bases and J by 10 bases, leaving 17 bases between them. The CDR3 totals 15 residues. In germline, CDR1 is SGDLS, CDR2 YYNGEE. The CDR3 DNA sequence: TGTGCCAGCAGCGTAGTAGCTGGGGGATTCGCAGAGCAGTTCTTC. This encodes CASSVVAGGFAEQFF.

In this sample, this clonotype turned up a few times. The rearrangement joins TRBV5-1 to TRBJ2-1; no definite D call. The CDR3 has 15 residues. The germline V gene has CDR1 SGHRS and CDR2 YFSETQ. The V end was cut by 4 bases, the J end by 9 bases, with 20 bases between. This CDR3 is CASSRAVSQIREQFF. Written as DNA, the CDR3 is TGCGCCAGCAGCCGGGCGGTGTCCCAGATTCGTGAGCAGTTCTTC.

This clonotype came up many times. V and J are TRBV20-1 and TRBJ2-3; 9 positions agree with TRBD1. In germline, CDR1 is DFQATT, CDR2 SNEGSKA (reference sequence). V lost 4 bases and J lost 4; bases outside the gene matches: 12. The CDR3 sequence is 16 residues long. CDR3 loop: CSATTTGTGLPDTQYF. The CDR3, as DNA: TGCAGTGCTACAACGACCGGGACAGGGCTTCCAGATACGCAGTATTTT.

The sample holds many counts of this clonotype. This rearrangement joins TRBV10-3 to TRBJ2-5; the D gene could be TRBD1 or TRBD2 (5 bases each). Germline CDR1 and CDR2: ENHRY and SYGVKD. With 3 bases removed from V and 5 bases from J, the gap between germline ends came to 13 bases. The CDR3 has 14 residues. The CDR3 here is CAISDSSGTETQYF. CDR3 nucleotide sequence: TGTGCCATCAGTGATTCATCGGGGACCGAGACCCAGTACTTC.

V is TRBV12-5 and J is TRBJ2-1; D is possibly TRBD2 (7 bases). The CDR3 consists of 15 residues. CDR1 is LGHNT, CDR2 FRNRAP, per germline. V lost 7 bases, J lost 4 bases, and 17 bases lay in between. In DNA, the CDR3 is TGTGCTAGTGCTATTTTGGGGGGGGCTTACAATGAGCAGTTCTTC. It yields the protein CASAILGGAYNEQFF.

The chain couples TRBV4-3 to TRBJ2-4; 7 positions match TRBD2. This CDR3 is 16 amino acids long. CDR1 and CDR2 (germline): LGHNA, YSLEER. Losses at the gene ends were 1 base for V and 0 bases for J; bases not matched to a gene: 3. The DNA for the CDR3 is TGCGCCAGCAGCCAAGTGTTAGCGGGAGCCAAAAACATTCAGTACTTC. Translated, it gives CASSQVLAGAKNIQYF.

The chain is built from TRBV11-2 and TRBJ1-1, with D hard to call. The V end lost 5 bases, the J end lost 5 bases, and 9 bases lay between the germline ends. The CDR3 is 12 amino acids. Germline CDR1 reads SGHAT; CDR2 reads FQNNGV. CDR3 amino acids: CASSPRRTEAFF. The CDR3 region has the DNA TGTGCCAGCAGCCCCCGAAGGACTGAAGCTTTCTTT. Based on the CDR3 plus reference TRBV11-2 and TRBJ1-1, the full variable domain is EAGVAQSPRYKIIEKRQSVAFWCNPISGHATLYWYQQILGQGPKLLIQFQNNGVVDDSQLPKDRFSAERLKGVDSTLKIQPAKLEDSAVYLCASSPRRTEAFFGQGTRLTVV.

The chain recombines TRBV5-1 with TRBJ1-1, with 7 positions matching TRBD1. This CDR3 has 15 residues. CDR1 is SGHRS, CDR2 YFSETQ, per germline. V trimming: 3 bases; J trimming: 0 bases; junction bases outside the gene matches: 5. The CDR3 is CASSSQTGMNTEAFF. CDR3 DNA: TGCGCCAGCAGCTCTCAGACAGGGATGAACACTGAAGCTTTCTTT.

The chain uses TRBV6-5 and TRBJ1-1, with D hard to call. CDR1 is MNHEY, CDR2 SVGAGI, per germline. V was trimmed by 7 bases and J by 4 bases, leaving 7 bases between them. The CDR3 sequence is 11 residues long. CDR3 sequence reads: CASNNPTEAFF. CDR3 nucleotides: TGTGCCAGCAACAACCCCACTGAAGCTTTCTTT.